These 9 T cell receptor beta chains were sequenced from one sample in a study of cytomegalovirus exposure and HLA in healthy donors (dated by TCRdb to about 2017). Library preparation used the immunoSEQ multiplex PCR assay. For the multiplex PCR, a mixture combining 60 forward primers for TCR Vbeta segments and 13 reverse primers for TCR Jbeta segments was used. TCRdb limited this immuneACCESS table to in-frame rearrangements with V and J called. A share of clones is missing; checked studies link under half to unresolved V genes, and the rest is unexplained. The table for this sample lists some 130,000 clones; over 75% of them were counted only once. The ten largest clones take up just over 8.5% of the sample. Material for sequencing was PBMCs. The receptors derive from a woman aged 50 to 65 in good health and CMV-seropositive.

This clone was seen more than once but under ten times. J is TRBJ2-5 and V is TRBV9; TRBD1 might be the D (5 bases). Germline CDR1 is SGDLS and CDR2 is YYNGEE. Trimming pared 4 bases from V and 5 bases from J, leaving 18 bases between. This CDR3 is built from 15 residues. DNA of the CDR3: TGTGCCAGCAGCCCCCAAGGGGCAGGGATGGAGACCCAGTACTTC. Translated: CASSPQGAGMETQYF.

The rearrangement joins TRBV19 to TRBJ1-2; TRBD1 aligns across 9 bases. This CDR3 has 15 residues. In germline, CDR1 is LNHDA, CDR2 SQIVND (reference sequence). Trimming took 4 bases from V and 8 from J; bases not matched to a gene: 11. The CDR3 loop reads CASSTRDRVLVGYTF. The CDR3 coding sequence is TGTGCCAGTAGTACCAGGGACAGGGTATTGGTGGGCTACACCTTC.

The V call is TRBV7-2, the J call TRBJ2-3; D is perhaps TRBD2 (6 bases). With 4 bases removed from V and 0 bases from J, the gap between germline ends came to 17 bases. CDR3 length equals 17 residues. Germline V lookup: CDR1 SGHTA, CDR2 FQGNSA. DNA for the CDR3: TGTGCCAGCAGCTCCACCGGGTCCGGGGGAAGCACAGATACGCAGTATTTT. This codes for CASSSTGSGGSTDTQYF.

This rearrangement joins TRBV6-5 to TRBJ1-3, with a tentative D call TRBD1 (6 bases). The germline V gene encodes CDR1 MNHEY and CDR2 SVGAGI. V gave up 5 bases and J gave up 0 bases, with 11 bases separating them. The CDR3 has 15 residues. CDR3 loop: CASSPDRISGNTIYF. CDR3 DNA: TGTGCCAGCAGTCCGGACAGAATCTCTGGAAACACCATATATTTT.

The V call is TRBV7-9, the J call TRBJ2-1; no clear D gene. V was cut by 0 bases and J by 8 bases, with 5 bases left in between. Germline CDR1 is SEHNR and CDR2 is FQNEAQ (reference sequence). The CDR3 spans 12 residues. CDR3: CASSLASYEQFF. Written as DNA, the CDR3 is TGTGCCAGCAGCTTAGCTTCGTATGAGCAGTTCTTC.

The genes are TRBV11-1 and TRBJ2-2; D not certain. CDR1 SGHAT and CDR2 FQDESV come from the germline V gene (reference sequence). V was trimmed by 7 bases and J by 1 base, leaving 10 bases between them. The CDR3 spans 14 residues. The CDR3 coding sequence is TGTGCCAGCACCTATGAAATGAACACCGGGGAGCTGTTTTTT. Translated, it gives CASTYEMNTGELFF.

This clone was seen only once. The V call is TRBV5-6, the J call TRBJ1-4; TRBD1 aligns across 11 bases. V was clipped by 4 bases and J by 5 bases; unmatched bases: 4. CDR1 is SGHDT and CDR2 is YYEEEE in the germline V gene. The CDR3 is 15 residues long. CDR3 nucleotide sequence: TGTGCCAGCAGCCTGGGGACAGGGGGAAATGAAAAACTGTTTTTT. As protein: CASSLGTGGNEKLFF.

This clone was seen only once. The chain couples TRBV6-5 to TRBJ1-5; TRBD1 matches at 7 bases. Germline CDR1 MNHEY, CDR2 SVGAGI. CDR3 length equals 14 residues. V lost 6 bases and J lost 7; bases outside the gene matches: 9. The CDR3 reads CASRPYRGHQPQHF. In DNA form, the CDR3 reads TGTGCCAGCAGACCCTACAGGGGACACCAGCCCCAGCATTTT.

V gene TRBV28 combines with J gene TRBJ2-7, with D possibly matching TRBD1 (5 bases). The CDR3 extends over 13 amino acids. Germline V lookup: CDR1 MDHEN, CDR2 SYDVKM. The V end was cut by 6 bases, the J end by 6 bases, with 15 bases between. The CDR3 reads CASSQGGPPEQYF. The CDR3 nucleotides read TGTGCCAGCAGCCAGGGTGGGCCCCCCGAGCAGTACTTC.